Described below is a single TCR beta chain sequence and its context. This entry belongs to a study of CD8 T cells in Susac syndrome. Roughly 0.5 to 1 ug RNA was reverse transcribed with random hexamers. MiXCR, applied by TCRdb to the immunoSEQ multiplex PCR reads, yields one record per CDR3 protein. The data contain around 280,000 distinct CDR3 sequences, approximately 90% of them singletons. V lost 10 bases to trimming and J lost 5 bases, with 11 bases between them. There are 11 residues in the CDR3. The germline CDR1 and CDR2 sequences are SNHLY and FYNNEI. The sample taken for sequencing was CD4+ T cells from PBMCs. J is TRBJ1-2 and V is TRBV2; tentative D call: TRBD1 (6 bases). This TCR was sampled from a human donor with multiple sclerosis. For the CDR3, the DNA is TGTGCCATAGCGGGGGCTTATGGCTACACCTTC. Translating gives CAIAGAYGYTF.